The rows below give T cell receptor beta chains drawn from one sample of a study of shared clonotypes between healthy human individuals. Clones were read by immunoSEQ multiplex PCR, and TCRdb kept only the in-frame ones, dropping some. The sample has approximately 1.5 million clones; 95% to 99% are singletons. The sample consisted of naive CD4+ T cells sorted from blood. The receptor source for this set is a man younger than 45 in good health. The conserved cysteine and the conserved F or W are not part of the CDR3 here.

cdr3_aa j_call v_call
ASSSRRGGRSPLSGNTIY TRBJ1-3 TRBV13
ASRPQGLRYGYT TRBJ1-2 TRBV6-5
ASSYGAGDLLDEQF TRBJ2-1 TRBV6-6
ASGQGAGHTGELF TRBJ2-2 TRBV6-5
ASKNLAGAGETQY TRBJ2-5 TRBV5-6
ASSHRPGARDYNEQF TRBJ2-1 TRBV7-9
ASSLALADEKLF TRBJ1-4 TRBV5-1
ASSRGRVLETQY TRBJ2-5 TRBV27
ASSFRGNGYT TRBJ1-2 TRBV28
ASTLGVAEVGDTQY TRBJ2-3 TRBV5-1
ASSLTGTVNTEAF TRBJ1-1 TRBV28
ASSVEAMNTEAF TRBJ1-1 TRBV9
ASMRGRISNEQF TRBJ2-1 TRBV6-5
ASSPFEGRRVYEQY TRBJ2-7 TRBV5-6
ASSTRGAGTNEKLF TRBJ1-4 TRBV2